This TCR beta chain was found in a study of blood T cells in healthy people across ages. A second PCR, run for roughly 7 to 12 cycles, used a sample-barcoded 5' primer plus a J-beta primer mix. TCRdb redid the calling of the 5' RACE reads with MiXCR, one entry per CDR3 protein. The sample includes roughly 1.9 million distinct CDR3 sequences, about 39% of them seen just once. Source material: blood. The sequence came from a human donor in good health.

CDR3 protein: CASALGRNEKLFF. CDR3 in DNA: TGTGCCAGCGCCCTGGGGAGGAATGAAAAACTGTTTTTT. J is TRBJ1-4 and V is TRBV5-6; no reliable D call. The CDR3 extends over 13 amino acids. V lost 7 bases and J 5 bases, leaving 12 bases between the germline ends. Per germline, CDR1 SGHDT and CDR2 YYEEEE. The variable domain in full, with the rest retrieved from reference TRBV5-6 and TRBJ1-4, is DAGVTQSPTHLIKTRGQQVTLRCSPKSGHDTVSWYQQALGQGPQFIFQYYEEEERQRGNFPDRFSGHQFPNYSSELNVNALLLGDSALYLCASALGRNEKLFFGSGTQLSVL.